This T cell receptor beta chain was observed in a study of T-cell memory formation after mild COVID-19. Study findings and constraints: CM and EM subsets held most contracting CD4+ clones; EMRA held CD8+ ones.

The CDR3 contains 12 residues. V shed 3 bases and J shed 3 bases, with 6 bases lying between them. Germline V CDR1 and CDR2: LGHNT, FRNRAP. 5'RACE primed at constant segments yielded TCR alpha and TCR beta cDNA libraries bearing sample barcodes and UMIs. TCRdb re-called the 5' RACE reads with MiXCR, one entry per CDR3 protein. The sample yields about 340,000 distinct CDR3 sequences, more than 15% seen once. A remark on this clonotype: Its antigen is not identified.

The chain couples TRBV12-5 to TRBJ2-7; D is uncertain. The source material was PBMCs or a T cell subset sorted from them (not recorded which). This TCR came from a man younger than 35 who had mild COVID-19 (a few samples of this study predate the infection). Cell type and time point are not known. The CDR3: CASGLRIYEQYF. CDR3 in DNA: TGTGCTAGTGGTTTAAGGATCTACGAGCAGTACTTC.